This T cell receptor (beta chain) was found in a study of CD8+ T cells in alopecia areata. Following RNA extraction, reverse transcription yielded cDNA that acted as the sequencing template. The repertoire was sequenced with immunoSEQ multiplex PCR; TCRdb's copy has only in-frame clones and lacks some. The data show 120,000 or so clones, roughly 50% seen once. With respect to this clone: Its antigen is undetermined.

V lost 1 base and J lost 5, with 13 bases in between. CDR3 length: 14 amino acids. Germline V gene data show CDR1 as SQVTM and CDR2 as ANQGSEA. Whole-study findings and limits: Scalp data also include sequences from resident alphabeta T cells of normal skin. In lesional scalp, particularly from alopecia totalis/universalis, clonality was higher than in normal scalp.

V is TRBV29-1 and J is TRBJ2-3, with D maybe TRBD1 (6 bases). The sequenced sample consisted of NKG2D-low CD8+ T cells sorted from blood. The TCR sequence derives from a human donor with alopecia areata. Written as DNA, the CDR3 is TGCAGCGTTGAAGTTCCGTACAGGGTAGATACGCAGTATTTT. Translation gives CSVEVPYRVDTQYF.